These 27 T cell receptor beta chains came from one sample sequenced in a study of blood T cell repertoires in COVID-19. Repertoires were generated with immunoSEQ multiplex PCR, while TCRdb's copy carries only in-frame clones and drops some. The table shows 100,000 or so clones, with around 86% occurring only once. The sequencing sample was made of PBMCs or T cells enriched from blood (not recorded which). These receptors were obtained from a woman in her forties or fifties who had recovered from COVID-19.

The V and J genes are TRBV18 and TRBJ2-3, with D possibly matching TRBD1 (5 bases). The germline gives CDR1 KGHSH, CDR2 LQKENI. V shed 2 bases and J shed 4 bases, with 10 bases lying between them. The CDR3 extends over 14 amino acids. The DNA for the CDR3 is TGTGCCAGCTCACCAGGGCAAGGGGCAGATACGCAGTATTTT. Translation: CASSPGQGADTQYF.

V usage is TRBV11-2 and J usage is TRBJ2-3, with no clear D. This CDR3 is 16 amino acids long. The germline gives CDR1 SGHAT, CDR2 FQNNGV. The V gene lost 1 base and the J gene lost 0 bases, with 11 bases spanning the gap. The CDR3 sequence is CASSLVGGRSTDTQYF. DNA for the CDR3: TGTGCCAGCAGCTTAGTTGGTGGCAGAAGCACAGATACGCAGTATTTT.

V and J are TRBV21-1 and TRBJ2-2; TRBD2 reflects the table's D call only, with no check against the DNA. TRBV21-1 is labeled a pseudogene. This CDR3 contains 18 residues. CDR3 bases: TGTGCCAGCAGCATGAGGACAGCGACTAGCGGGAACACCGGGGAGCTGTTTTTT. Translated, it gives CASSMRTATSGNTGELFF.

The chain couples TRBV6-5 to TRBJ1-2; D call uncertain. The V end lost 10 bases, the J end lost 3 bases, and 12 bases lay between the germline ends. The CDR3 is made up of 12 amino acids. CDR1 is MNHEY, CDR2 SVGAGI, per germline. Here the CDR3 DNA reads TGTGCCACGGGGAACAGCTACTATGGCTACACCTTC. Residues: CATGNSYYGYTF.

The CDR3 nucleotides are TGTGCCAGCAGCCTAGCGGGGGGGACATACAATGAGCAGTTCTTC. This sequence encodes CASSLAGGTYNEQFF. The rearrangement links TRBV5-4 to TRBJ2-1; 12 bases are shared with TRBD2. The CDR3 has 15 amino acids. Germline loops: CDR1 SGHNT, CDR2 YYREEE (reference sequence). V was clipped by 4 bases and J by 4 bases; unmatched bases: 3.

The rearrangement joins TRBV7-9 to TRBJ1-2; maybe TRBD1 (5 bases). The CDR3 is 13 amino acids. Trimming took 1 base from V and 3 from J, leaving 6 bases between them. Germline CDR1 is SEHNR and CDR2 is FQNEAQ (reference sequence). CDR3 bases: TGTGCCAGCAGCTTAGTGACAGACTATGGCTACACCTTC. This gives the protein CASSLVTDYGYTF.

CDR3: CASSDERGLNYGYTF. CDR3 bases: TGTGCCAGCAGTGATGAGAGGGGGCTTAACTATGGCTACACCTTC. The genes are TRBV6-1 and TRBJ1-2; 7 bases are a match to TRBD1. Germline V CDR1 and CDR2: MNHNS, SASEGT. V lost 3 bases to trimming and J lost 1 base; unmatched junction nucleotides: 5. The CDR3 contains 15 residues.

This chain uses TRBV3-1 (or the pseudogene TRBV3-2) with TRBJ1-2; no clear D gene. Germline V gene lookup returns CDR1 LGHDT and CDR2 YNNKEL (reference sequence). Trimming shortened V by 4 bases and J by 6 bases, and 12 bases separated the two germline ends. The CDR3 has 13 residues. CDR3 bases: TGTGCCAGCAGCCTCCTCCCGGGTCATGGCTACACCTTC. It yields the protein CASSLLPGHGYTF.

The rearrangement joins TRBV27 to TRBJ2-5, with unresolved D. With 3 bases removed from V and 1 base from J, the gap between germline ends came to 6 bases. The CDR3 loop spans 13 amino acids. Germline lookup yields CDR1 MNHEY and CDR2 SMNVEV (reference sequence). CDR3 sequence: CASSLIGQETQYF. CDR3 nucleotides: TGTGCCAGCAGTTTGATCGGCCAAGAGACCCAGTACTTC.

This chain connects TRBV5-1 to TRBJ2-3; 9 bases agree with TRBD1. This CDR3 region has 18 residues. CDR1 and CDR2 from the germline V gene are SGHRS and YFSETQ. Losses at the gene ends were 3 bases for V and 6 bases for J; bases not matched to a gene: 17. The CDR3, as DNA: TGCGCCAGCAGCTCGGACAGGGGAAGAGACTCAGAACTCGATACGCAGTATTTT. Its protein is CASSSDRGRDSELDTQYF.

The chain uses TRBV27 and TRBJ1-1; possibly TRBD1 for D (6 bases). The V end lost 3 bases, the J end lost 1 base, and 15 bases lay between the germline ends. CDR3 length: 16 residues. Per the germline V gene, CDR1 is MNHEY and CDR2 is SMNVEV (reference sequence). The CDR3 DNA sequence: TGTGCCAGCAGTTTCAGCAGGGGCCGGGGGAACACTGAAGCTTTCTTT. Protein: CASSFSRGRGNTEAFF.

The rearrangement links TRBV5-1 to TRBJ2-7; possibly TRBD1 for D (6 bases). CDR1 SGHRS and CDR2 YFSETQ come from the germline V gene. This CDR3 is built from 14 residues. Trimming took off 0 bases at V and 6 bases at J, with 13 bases between the two ends. The CDR3 DNA follows: TGCGCCAGCAGCTTGGAGAGCAGGGGTACCGAGCAGTACTTC. Translated, it gives CASSLESRGTEQYF.

This clone was picked up one time. The J gene is TRBJ2-7, the V gene TRBV10-3; tentatively, D is TRBD1 (5 bases). V was pared by 10 bases and J by 0 bases, with 19 bases between. Germline-derived CDR1 and CDR2 are ENHRY and SYGVKD. The CDR3 runs to 15 residues. Written as DNA, the CDR3 is TGTGCCACCAAAAGTGGGCAGGGTAGCTCCTACGAGCAGTACTTC. It encodes CATKSGQGSSYEQYF.

The chain recombines TRBV19 with TRBJ2-3; D may be TRBD1 (5 bases). The CDR3 runs to 14 residues. In germline, CDR1 is LNHDA, CDR2 SQIVND (reference sequence). V lost 5 bases and J lost 5, with 14 bases in between. The CDR3 bases are TGTGCCAGTAGTCCCAGGGTTTCTGGAGATACGCAGTATTTT. Amino acid sequence: CASSPRVSGDTQYF. The entire variable domain, with the rest obtained from reference TRBV19 and TRBJ2-3, is as follows: DGGITQSPKYLFRKEGQNVTLSCEQNLNHDAMYWYRQDPGQGLRLIYYSQIVNDFQKGDIAEGYSVSREKKESFPLTVTSAQKNPTAFYLCASSPRVSGDTQYFGPGTRLTVL.

The V call is TRBV18, the J call TRBJ1-2; no clear D gene. The V end was cut by 3 bases, the J end by 8 bases, with 7 bases between. The germline CDR1 and CDR2 sequences are KGHSH and LQKENI. The CDR3 contains 11 residues. The CDR3 loop reads CASSPMEGYTF. Here the CDR3 DNA reads TGTGCCAGCTCACCCATGGAGGGCTACACCTTC.

The chain recombines TRBV28 with TRBJ2-7; the match to TRBD1 covers 9 bases. The V and J ends lost 11 bases and 1 base, in that order; junction bases with no gene match: 6. The CDR3 is made up of 13 amino acids. The V gene's germline CDR1 is MDHEN and CDR2 SYDVKM. The CDR3 loop reads CAGRDRDSYEQYF. The CDR3 coding sequence is TGTGCCGGCCGGGACAGGGATTCCTACGAGCAGTACTTC.

The genes are TRBV10-2 and TRBJ2-3; 10 nucleotides agree with TRBD2. The CDR3 covers 18 residues. Germline assignment: CDR1 WSHSY and CDR2 SAAADI. Germline trimming cut 0 bases from V and 0 bases from J; bases unmatched to any gene: 6. The CDR3 region has the DNA TGCGCCAGCAGTGAGTCCCGGACTAGCGGTACTAGCACAGATACGCAGTATTTT. Protein sequence: CASSESRTSGTSTDTQYF.

V gene TRBV5-1 combines with J gene TRBJ2-5, with D perhaps matching TRBD1 (6 bases). V was trimmed by 0 bases and J by 5 bases, leaving 11 bases between them. This CDR3 is built from 14 residues. The V gene's germline CDR1 is SGHRS and CDR2 YFSETQ. The CDR3 protein is CASSLGHRVETQYF. In DNA, the CDR3 is TGCGCCAGCAGCTTGGGTCACAGGGTGGAGACCCAGTACTTC.

The rearrangement joins TRBV5-1 to TRBJ1-2; 7 nucleotides match TRBD1. Germline CDR1 and CDR2: SGHRS and YFSETQ. The J segment lost 4 bases and the V segment lost 8 bases, leaving 2 bases of the junction unmatched. This CDR3 comprises 11 residues. The CDR3 DNA reads as TGCGCCAGTCAGGGGGTCTATGGCTACACCTTC. Its translation is CASQGVYGYTF. Filled out from reference TRBV5-1 and TRBJ1-2, the complete variable domain reads KAGVTQTPRYLIKTRGQQVTLSCSPISGHRSVSWYQQTPGQGLQFLFEYFSETQRNKGNFPGRFSGRQFSNSRSEMNVSTLELGDSALYLCASQGVYGYTFGSGTRLTVV.

The rearrangement uses TRBV4-2 and TRBJ1-5; no reliable D call. The CDR3 covers 14 residues. V dropped 1 base and J dropped 4 bases, with 8 bases sitting between them. Germline CDR1 is LGHNA and CDR2 is YNFKEQ. CDR3 coding DNA: TGTGCCAGCAGCCAAGTGATGGAGAATCAGCCCCAGCATTTT. Protein product: CASSQVMENQPQHF.

This chain links TRBV10-3 with TRBJ2-7; TRBD2 agrees at 9 bases. J was trimmed by 6 bases and V by 4 bases; bases with no gene match: 13. The CDR3 is 16 amino acids. CDR1 and CDR2 from the germline V gene are ENHRY and SYGVKD. Here the CDR3 reads CAISATNVAGAPEQYF. CDR3 nucleotide sequence: TGTGCCATCAGTGCAACTAATGTAGCGGGAGCCCCCGAGCAGTACTTC.

As for this clone: Its ends do not fully match the called genes, so a read error is possible. The rearrangement joins TRBV7-9 to TRBJ2-5; weak D call: TRBD1 (6 bases). The V gene's germline CDR1 is SEHNR and CDR2 FQNEAQ (reference sequence). CDR3 length: 12 amino acids. The CDR3 DNA is TGTGCCAGCAGCCTAGGGGCCGGGACACCCGACTTC. This translates into CASSLGAGTPDF.

The rearrangement uses TRBV27 and TRBJ1-1; 7 bases map to TRBD1. The J segment lost 1 base and the V segment lost 5 bases, leaving 4 bases of the junction unmatched. Germline loops: CDR1 MNHEY, CDR2 SMNVEV (reference sequence). The CDR3 loop spans 14 amino acids. The CDR3 protein is CASSPRDRNTEAFF. The CDR3 DNA is TGTGCCAGCAGTCCACGGGACAGGAACACTGAAGCTTTCTTT.

The chain employs TRBV7-3 and TRBJ2-1; D might be TRBD2 (7 bases). Per germline, CDR1 SGHTA and CDR2 FQGTGA. This CDR3 spans 15 amino acids. V was pared by 5 bases and J by 4 bases, with 15 bases between. CDR3 nucleotide sequence: TGTGCCAGCAGCAGAGACGGGGGGCCATACAATGAGCAGTTCTTC. Translating it yields CASSRDGGPYNEQFF.

V gene TRBV28 combines with J gene TRBJ1-2, with D perhaps matching TRBD1 (6 bases). CDR1 is MDHEN, CDR2 SYDVKM, per germline. The CDR3 runs 17 residues. Trimming left V 5 bases short and J 5 bases short, with 24 bases between. CDR3 sequence: CASSPPGGGTVLYGYTF. The CDR3 DNA reads TGTGCCAGCAGTCCCCCGGGGGGCGGTACTGTATTGTATGGCTACACCTTC.

The chain combines TRBV5-1 with TRBJ2-2; 7 bases line up with TRBD2. This CDR3 spans 16 amino acids. Trimming cost V 7 bases and J 2 bases; bases outside gene matches: 11. Germline V CDR1 and CDR2: SGHRS, YFSETQ. This CDR3 is CASATEGRENTGELFF. CDR3 DNA: TGCGCCAGCGCCACCGAAGGGAGGGAAAACACCGGGGAGCTGTTTTTT.

This chain uses TRBV2 with TRBJ1-2, with D perhaps TRBD1 (5 bases). This CDR3 spans 13 amino acids. CDR1 and CDR2 from the germline V gene are SNHLY and FYNNEI. Trimming removed 4 bases from V and 4 bases from J, with 10 bases in between. The CDR3 spells CASSVKQVYGYTF. CDR3 DNA sequence: TGTGCCAGCAGTGTCAAACAGGTCTATGGCTACACCTTC.